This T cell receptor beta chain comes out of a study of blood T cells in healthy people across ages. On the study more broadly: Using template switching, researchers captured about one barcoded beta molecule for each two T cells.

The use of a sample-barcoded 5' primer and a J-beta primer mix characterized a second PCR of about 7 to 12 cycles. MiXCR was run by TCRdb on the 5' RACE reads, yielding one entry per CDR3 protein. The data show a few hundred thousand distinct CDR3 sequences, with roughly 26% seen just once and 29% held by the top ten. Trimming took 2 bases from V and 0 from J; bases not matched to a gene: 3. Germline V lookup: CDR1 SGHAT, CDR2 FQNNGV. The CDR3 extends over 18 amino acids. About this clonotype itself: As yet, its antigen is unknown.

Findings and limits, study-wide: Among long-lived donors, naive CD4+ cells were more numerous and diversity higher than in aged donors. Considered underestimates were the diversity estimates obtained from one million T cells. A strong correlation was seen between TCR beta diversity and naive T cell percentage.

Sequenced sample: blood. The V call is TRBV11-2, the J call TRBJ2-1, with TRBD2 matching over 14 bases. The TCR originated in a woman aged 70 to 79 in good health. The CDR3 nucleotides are TGTGCCAGCAGCTTAAGACTAGCGGGAGGGAGCTCCTACAATGAGCAGTTCTTC. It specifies CASSLRLAGGSSYNEQFF.